These T cell receptor beta chains were read from a single sample in a study of regulatory T cells in long-lasting Graves disease. TCRdb called the multiplex PCR reads again in MiXCR, with one record for every CDR3 protein. The sample yields a few hundred thousand distinct CDR3 sequences, about 15% seen once. This same sample was also taken into another study, of T cells in Graves' hyperthyroidism and ophthalmopathy.

The specimen comprised peripheral blood mononuclear cells (PBMCs), sampled at new diagnosis, from a patient treated with antithyroid drugs. These receptors all stem from a middle-aged woman with Graves disease. Both conserved end residues are part of each CDR3. A D gene is named only where the DNA matches it firmly. Only some rows state a clone size, as once, few, many or a class for expanded clones.

j_call: TRBJ2-1; d_call: TRBD2; v_call: TRBV9; clone_size: .; cdr3_aa: CASSKRLATNNEQFF; cdr3_nt: TGTGCCAGCAGCAAACGACTAGCGACCAACAATGAGCAGTTCTTC
j_call: TRBJ2-7; d_call: .; v_call: TRBV2; clone_size: .; cdr3_aa: CASLRDSYEQYF; cdr3_nt: TGTGCCAGCCTGCGGGACTCCTACGAGCAGTACTTC
j_call: TRBJ2-1; d_call: TRBD2; v_call: TRBV4-1; clone_size: few; cdr3_aa: CASRTGTSENNEQFF; cdr3_nt: TGCGCCAGCAGGACCGGGACTAGCGAGAACAATGAGCAGTTCTTC
j_call: TRBJ1-1; d_call: TRBD1; v_call: TRBV20-1; clone_size: many; cdr3_aa: CSAGTGNTNTEAFF; cdr3_nt: TGCAGTGCAGGGACAGGGAATACGAACACTGAAGCTTTCTTT
j_call: TRBJ2-1; d_call: .; v_call: TRBV27; clone_size: many; cdr3_aa: CASSLSGEGEYNEQFF; cdr3_nt: TGTGCCAGCAGTTTATCGGGCGAGGGGGAGTACAATGAGCAGTTCTTC
j_call: TRBJ2-7; d_call: TRBD2; v_call: TRBV7-3; clone_size: many; cdr3_aa: CASSPQTSQTYEQYF; cdr3_nt: TGTGCCAGCAGCCCGCAGACTAGCCAAACCTACGAGCAGTACTTC
j_call: TRBJ2-3; d_call: .; v_call: TRBV7-2; clone_size: many; cdr3_aa: CASSGARSDTQYF; cdr3_nt: TGTGCCAGCAGCGGGGCTCGGAGTGATACGCAGTATTTT
j_call: TRBJ1-1; d_call: .; v_call: TRBV28; clone_size: many; cdr3_aa: CASSFTLSRRGGFNTEAFF; cdr3_nt: TGTGCCAGCAGCTTTACGTTGAGTCGTAGGGGGGGATTCAACACTGAAGCTTTCTTT
j_call: TRBJ2-5; d_call: .; v_call: TRBV24-1; clone_size: many; cdr3_aa: CATSDFGETQYF; cdr3_nt: TGTGCCACCAGTGACTTCGGTGAGACCCAGTACTTC
j_call: TRBJ2-7; d_call: TRBD2; v_call: TRBV27; clone_size: many; cdr3_aa: CASSHPGLAGRSSYEQYF; cdr3_nt: TGTGCCAGCAGTCATCCGGGACTAGCGGGACGGAGCTCCTACGAGCAGTACTTC
j_call: TRBJ2-5; d_call: TRBD1; v_call: TRBV9; clone_size: .; cdr3_aa: CASSAGWVGQERETQYF; cdr3_nt: TGTGCCAGCAGCGCCGGGTGGGTGGGACAGGAGAGAGAGACCCAGTACTTC
j_call: TRBJ2-5; d_call: TRBD2; v_call: TRBV19; clone_size: .; cdr3_aa: CASTGGETQYF; cdr3_nt: TGTGCCAGTACGGGGGGGGAGACCCAGTACTTC
j_call: TRBJ2-3; d_call: TRBD1; v_call: TRBV20-1; clone_size: many; cdr3_aa: CSATGTGIDTQYF; cdr3_nt: TGCAGTGCTACAGGGACAGGGATAGATACGCAGTATTTT
j_call: TRBJ2-1; d_call: .; v_call: TRBV29-1; clone_size: .; cdr3_aa: CSVEDTSSRAGDEQFF; cdr3_nt: TGCAGCGTTGAAGATACCAGCTCCCGGGCCGGTGATGAGCAGTTCTTC
j_call: TRBJ2-5; d_call: .; v_call: TRBV13; clone_size: few; cdr3_aa: CASSYGSGTQSQETQYF; cdr3_nt: TGTGCCAGCAGTTATGGTTCCGGGACACAGTCCCAAGAGACCCAGTACTTC
j_call: TRBJ2-7; d_call: TRBD2; v_call: TRBV18; clone_size: many; cdr3_aa: CASSLRTSGYEQYF; cdr3_nt: TGTGCCAGCTCTCTAAGGACTAGCGGCTACGAGCAGTACTTC
j_call: TRBJ2-5; d_call: .; v_call: TRBV7-3; clone_size: many; cdr3_aa: CASSSGPQETQYF; cdr3_nt: TGTGCCAGCAGCTCCGGGCCACAAGAGACCCAGTACTTC
j_call: TRBJ2-7; d_call: .; v_call: TRBV11-3; clone_size: many; cdr3_aa: CASSPTGTLGLEQYF; cdr3_nt: TGTGCCAGCAGCCCCACCGGGACCTTGGGTCTGGAGCAGTACTTC
j_call: TRBJ1-2; d_call: TRBD1; v_call: TRBV24-1; clone_size: few; cdr3_aa: CVTSETTGKFCYGYTF; cdr3_nt: TGTGTCACCAGTGAAACGACAGGGAAGTTTTGCTATGGCTACACCTTC
j_call: TRBJ1-6; d_call: .; v_call: TRBV7-9; clone_size: .; cdr3_aa: CASSSQTGSYSPLHF; cdr3_nt: TGTGCCAGCAGCTCACAGACAGGCTCTTATTCACCCCTCCACTTT
j_call: TRBJ2-1; d_call: .; v_call: TRBV6-2/TRBV6-3; clone_size: many; cdr3_aa: CASNLAGGGYNEQFF; cdr3_nt: TGTGCCAGCAACCTAGCTGGGGGAGGCTACAATGAGCAGTTCTTC
j_call: TRBJ1-1; d_call: .; v_call: TRBV12-3/TRBV12-4; clone_size: .; cdr3_aa: CASSFWMNTEAFF; cdr3_nt: TGTGCCAGCAGTTTTTGGATGAACACTGAAGCTTTCTTT
j_call: TRBJ2-3; d_call: .; v_call: TRBV11-3; clone_size: many; cdr3_aa: CASSPPGGNTDTQYF; cdr3_nt: TGTGCCAGCAGCCCGCCTGGGGGAAACACAGATACGCAGTATTTT
j_call: TRBJ2-1; d_call: TRBD2; v_call: TRBV28; clone_size: .; cdr3_aa: CASSFRLADYNEQFF; cdr3_nt: TGTGCCAGCAGTTTTCGTCTAGCGGACTACAATGAGCAGTTCTTC
j_call: TRBJ2-7; d_call: .; v_call: TRBV7-2; clone_size: many; cdr3_aa: CASSLGGGEQYF; cdr3_nt: TGTGCCAGCAGTTTAGGAGGGGGCGAGCAGTACTTC
j_call: TRBJ1-2; d_call: .; v_call: TRBV9; clone_size: .; cdr3_aa: CASSINPGQHYGYTF; cdr3_nt: TGTGCCAGCAGCATAAATCCGGGACAACACTATGGCTACACCTTC
j_call: TRBJ2-7; d_call: TRBD2; v_call: TRBV28; clone_size: many; cdr3_aa: CASSFSSGMTSYEQYF; cdr3_nt: TGTGCCAGCAGTTTCAGTAGCGGGATGACATCCTACGAGCAGTACTTC
j_call: TRBJ2-3; d_call: TRBD2; v_call: TRBV7-9; clone_size: .; cdr3_aa: CASSLGMGSGRDSDTQYF; cdr3_nt: TGTGCCAGCAGCTTAGGAATGGGTAGCGGGAGAGACTCAGATACGCAGTATTTT
j_call: TRBJ2-1; d_call: TRBD2; v_call: TRBV10-3; clone_size: many; cdr3_aa: CAISESVERGYNEQFF; cdr3_nt: TGTGCCATCAGTGAGTCGGTGGAGCGGGGGTACAATGAGCAGTTCTTC
j_call: TRBJ1-5; d_call: .; v_call: TRBV15; clone_size: many; cdr3_aa: CATSRDKGRRGSNQPQHF; cdr3_nt: TGTGCCACCAGCAGAGATAAGGGGAGGCGGGGTAGCAATCAGCCCCAGCATTTT
j_call: TRBJ2-1; d_call: TRBD2; v_call: TRBV3-1; clone_size: many; cdr3_aa: CASSTTSGSNNEQFF; cdr3_nt: TGTGCCAGCAGCACCACTAGCGGGAGTAACAATGAGCAGTTCTTC
j_call: TRBJ2-3; d_call: TRBD1; v_call: TRBV7-8; clone_size: many; cdr3_aa: CASSVDREDTQYF; cdr3_nt: TGTGCCAGCAGCGTTGACAGGGAAGATACGCAGTATTTT
j_call: TRBJ2-3; d_call: .; v_call: TRBV20-1; clone_size: many; cdr3_aa: CSASSRSWSTDTQYF; cdr3_nt: TGCAGTGCTAGTAGCCGAAGCTGGAGCACAGATACGCAGTATTTT
j_call: TRBJ2-3; d_call: .; v_call: TRBV25-1; clone_size: few; cdr3_aa: CASSSTGTQYF; cdr3_nt: TGTGCCAGCAGCTCTACCGGGACGCAGTATTTT
j_call: TRBJ2-3; d_call: TRBD1; v_call: TRBV2; clone_size: few; cdr3_aa: CASRGTGGTDTQYF; cdr3_nt: TGTGCCAGCAGGGGGACAGGGGGGACAGATACGCAGTATTTT
j_call: TRBJ1-4; d_call: TRBD1; v_call: TRBV13; clone_size: .; cdr3_aa: CASSLQGRGLTNEKLFF; cdr3_nt: TGTGCCAGCAGCTTGCAGGGCAGGGGGCTAACTAATGAAAAACTGTTTTTT
j_call: TRBJ2-1; d_call: .; v_call: TRBV11-3; clone_size: many; cdr3_aa: CASSLDYEQFF; cdr3_nt: TGTGCCAGCAGTTTGGATTATGAGCAGTTCTTC
j_call: TRBJ2-1; d_call: .; v_call: TRBV20-1; clone_size: many; cdr3_aa: CSASPVGVASYNEQFF; cdr3_nt: TGCAGTGCTAGTCCTGTGGGAGTAGCCTCCTACAATGAGCAGTTCTTC
j_call: TRBJ1-1; d_call: .; v_call: TRBV3-1; clone_size: many; cdr3_aa: CASSQGSHTEAFF; cdr3_nt: TGTGCCAGCAGCCAGGGCTCGCACACTGAAGCTTTCTTT
j_call: TRBJ1-2; d_call: TRBD1; v_call: TRBV7-4; clone_size: .; cdr3_aa: CASSLESGQGVYGYTF; cdr3_nt: TGTGCCAGCAGCTTAGAATCGGGACAGGGGGTCTATGGCTACACCTTC
j_call: TRBJ2-1; d_call: TRBD1; v_call: TRBV9; clone_size: .; cdr3_aa: CASTGGVDRVDNEQFF; cdr3_nt: TGTGCCAGCACCGGTGGGGTGGACAGGGTTGACAATGAGCAGTTCTTC
j_call: TRBJ2-7; d_call: TRBD2; v_call: TRBV27; clone_size: many; cdr3_aa: CASSFAGSGGRYEQYF; cdr3_nt: TGTGCCAGCAGTTTTGCAGGTAGCGGGGGCCGCTACGAGCAGTACTTC
j_call: TRBJ1-1; d_call: .; v_call: TRBV9; clone_size: .; cdr3_aa: CASSIYSGTEAFF; cdr3_nt: TGTGCCAGCAGCATATACTCAGGGACGGAAGCTTTCTTT
j_call: TRBJ2-4; d_call: TRBD2; v_call: TRBV20-1; clone_size: .; cdr3_aa: CSAASHLAGREFGIQYF; cdr3_nt: TGCAGTGCTGCATCCCACTTAGCGGGAAGGGAATTCGGCATTCAGTACTTC
j_call: TRBJ1-6; d_call: .; v_call: TRBV27; clone_size: many; cdr3_aa: CASSLGRAQALHF; cdr3_nt: TGTGCCAGCAGTTTAGGTAGGGCCCAAGCCCTCCACTTT
j_call: TRBJ2-2; d_call: .; v_call: TRBV10-3; clone_size: few; cdr3_aa: CAIGGSVATGELFF; cdr3_nt: TGTGCCATCGGTGGTAGCGTAGCCACCGGGGAGCTGTTTTTT
j_call: TRBJ2-1; d_call: TRBD1; v_call: TRBV7-2; clone_size: many; cdr3_aa: CASSLGGTGQGYNEQFF; cdr3_nt: TGTGCCAGCAGCTTAGGGGGGACGGGACAGGGCTACAATGAGCAGTTCTTC